These T cell receptor beta chains were read from a single sample in a study of blood T cell repertoires in COVID-19. The repertoire was sequenced with immunoSEQ multiplex PCR; TCRdb's copy has only in-frame clones and lacks some. There are 150,000 or so clones in the sample; roughly 87% occur only once, and roughly 4% lies in the top ten. The sequencing sample was made of PBMCs or T cells enriched from blood (not recorded which). All receptors derive from a woman aged 40 to 50 who had been exposed to COVID-19. CDR3s include the opening cysteine and the closing phenylalanine or tryptophan.

len	v_gene	j_gene	CDR3aa
17	TRBV3-1/TRBV3-2	TRBJ2-2	CASSQDASGQRTGELFF
15	TRBV6-5	TRBJ1-2	CASSYSQGVNYGYTF
13	TRBV5-5	TRBJ1-1	CASSPGTLTEAFF
13	TRBV6-6	TRBJ2-5	CASTQGREETQYF
14	TRBV7-8	TRBJ1-5	CASRRTGGNQPQHF
10	TRBV12-3/TRBV12-4	TRBJ2-3	CASKSDTQYF
15	TRBV5-1	TRBJ2-1	CASSLEQGGYNEQFF
15	TRBV19	TRBJ1-5	CASSSSQALGQPQHF
17	TRBV13	TRBJ2-1	CASSLEASGLHVNEQFF
16	TRBV27	TRBJ2-3	CASSLLLAGGTDTQYF
16	TRBV5-5	TRBJ2-7	CASSLVMGTGVYEQYF
13	TRBV27	TRBJ1-5	CASSPFGYQPQHF
13	TRBV6-1	TRBJ1-3	CASSEQGAGTIYF
15	TRBV6-5	TRBJ2-7	CASSYSGQDSYEQYF
13	TRBV6-5	TRBJ2-4	CASSRGPEDIQYF
15	TRBV6-2/TRBV6-3	TRBJ2-6	CASSNRDSGANVLTF
14	TRBV5-1	TRBJ1-5	CASSLGGGNQPQHF
16	TRBV5-1	TRBJ2-5	CASSYRGQGQWETQYF
13	TRBV12-3/TRBV12-4	TRBJ1-1	CASSATGGTEAFF
15	TRBV5-1	TRBJ2-3	CASSVAGGPTDTQYF
17	TRBV7-2	TRBJ2-3	CASSLALWAGGTDTQYF
12	TRBV15	TRBJ1-2	CATSTSNYGYTF
15	TRBV4-1	TRBJ2-3	CASSQDRGTTDTQYF
15	TRBV7-2	TRBJ1-2	CASSLAMTGEYGYTF
15	TRBV6-5	TRBJ2-1	CASRRSGGGYNEQFF
13	TRBV29-1	TRBJ1-4	CSVRGLTNEKLFF
15	TRBV21-1	TRBJ1-2	CASSKIRRGRDGYTF
13	TRBV10-3	TRBJ1-1	CAITRQGNTEAFF
15	TRBV27	TRBJ1-5	CASTADPGGNQPQHF
15	TRBV19	TRBJ2-3	CASSVGTGGTDTQYF
13	TRBV29-1	TRBJ1-2	CSAPRGSNYGYTF
14	TRBV7-9	TRBJ1-4	CASSTDSLNEKLFF
11	TRBV12-3/TRBV12-4	TRBJ1-1	CASSLRGEAFF
14	TRBV19	TRBJ2-2	CASIRTSNTGELFF
14	TRBV5-1	TRBJ2-7	CASSLGQGIHEQYF
12	TRBV6-5	TRBJ2-3	CASYRVADTQYF
14	TRBV10-3	TRBJ2-2	CAISERERTGELFF
15	TRBV4-1	TRBJ2-5	CASSQQQGFQETQYF
15	TRBV27	TRBJ2-7	CASSSGDRIIYEQYF
15	TRBV5-6	TRBJ2-7	CASSWRGGPTYEQYF
15	TRBV7-9	TRBJ2-1	CASSFLTSGRDEQFF
15	TRBV5-1	TRBJ2-5	CASSRGTSGKETQYF